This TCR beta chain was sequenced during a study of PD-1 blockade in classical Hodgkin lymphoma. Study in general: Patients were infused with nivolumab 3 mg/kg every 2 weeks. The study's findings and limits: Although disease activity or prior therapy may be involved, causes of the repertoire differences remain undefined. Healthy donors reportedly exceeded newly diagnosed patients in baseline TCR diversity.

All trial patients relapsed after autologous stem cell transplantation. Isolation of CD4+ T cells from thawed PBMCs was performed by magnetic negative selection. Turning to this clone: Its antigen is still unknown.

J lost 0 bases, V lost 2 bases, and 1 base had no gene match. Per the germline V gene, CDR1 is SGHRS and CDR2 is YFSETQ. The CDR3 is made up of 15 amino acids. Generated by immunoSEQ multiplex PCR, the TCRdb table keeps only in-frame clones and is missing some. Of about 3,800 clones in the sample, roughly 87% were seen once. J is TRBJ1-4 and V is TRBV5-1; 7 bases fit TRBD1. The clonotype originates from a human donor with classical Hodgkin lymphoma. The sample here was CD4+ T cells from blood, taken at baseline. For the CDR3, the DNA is TGCGCCAGCAGCTTACAGGGGACAACTAATGAAAAACTGTTTTTT. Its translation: CASSLQGTTNEKLFF.